This T cell receptor beta chain stems from a study of blood T cell repertoires in COVID-19. Study-wide context: Sites in the United States, Italy and Spain provided acute and convalescent COVID-19 samples.

Assay used: immunoSEQ multiplex PCR; TCRdb lists only in-frame clones, some missing. Of roughly 230,000 clones in the sample, around four fifths were seen once. Specimen: peripheral blood. This receptor was obtained from a man aged 40-55 years with active or convalescent COVID-19.

The CDR3 spells CASSLVRGRGLEEQYF. CDR3 nucleotides: TGCGCCAGCAGCTTGGTACGGGGAAGGGGGCTAGAAGAGCAGTACTTC. J is TRBJ2-7 and V is TRBV5-1; 7 positions match TRBD1. This CDR3 has 16 amino acids. The germline CDR1 and CDR2 sequences are SGHRS and YFSETQ. J was trimmed by 7 bases and V by 0 bases; bases with no gene match: 13.